Here is one T cell receptor (beta chain) with its context. Its antigen has not been determined. No base quality values were provided; no much bigger clone lies one nucleotide off. The data originate from a study of blood T cells in healthy people across ages (dated by TCRdb to the mid-2010s). In the study overall: In model experiments, template switching captured roughly one uniquely barcoded TCR beta cDNA molecule for every two T cells. Two additional independent replicas of 1 million unique cDNA reads from the same blood draw were analyzed for two donors (one aged 18 to 30 and one aged 80 or older). To track age-related changes in TCR beta repertoire diversity, the study relied on deep sequencing normalized with unique cDNA molecular identifiers. To avoid experimental bias, donors of different ages were spread randomly across the sequencing lanes. Four age groups were formed from the donors: young (average approximately 15 years), middle-aged (just under 40), aged (around 68) and long-lived (about 75). Results and caveats for the whole study, not just this receptor: The long-lived group showed more naive CD4+ T cells, fewer expanded clones and increased TCR diversity than the aged group, suggesting age selection. Bulk unsorted PBMC profiling prevented conclusive comparison of naive and antigen-experienced compartments. Because the CMV infection status of the donors was unknown, age-related changes in expanded clonotypes may potentially have been confounded. A strong correlation was found between observed TCR beta diversity and the percentage of naive T cells measured by flow cytometry. Observed TCR beta diversity per million T cells fell roughly linearly with age, and a significant reduction was already apparent by age approximately 41. Estimates of total diversity based on one million sequenced T cells were regarded as lower bounds and as underestimates.

Cut back by 1 base and 9 bases, the V and J ends lie 13 bases apart. From its cysteine to its phenylalanine, the CDR3 spans 14 amino acids. Only CDR3 DNA is held: 42 bases, read in frame from base 1. The approximately 39 donors, aged about 6 to 100 years, were systemically healthy Caucasian individuals from Russia. Each donor gave roughly 9 milliliters of peripheral blood, drawn into EDTA-treated Vacutainer tubes. Ficoll-Paque density-gradient centrifugation was used to isolate PBMCs, with at least 6.5 million per sample. Total RNA, at least 6 micrograms per sample, was extracted from PBMCs with Trizol reagent. The percentages of naive CD45RAhigh/CD27high T cells were determined by flow cytometry on a PBMC aliquot from every donor. Libraries were constructed by 5' RACE. Sequencer: Illumina HiSeq 2500. The second PCR ran for roughly 7 to 11 cycles and used a J-beta primer mix along with a sample-barcoded 5' primer. Each TCR beta cDNA molecule received a unique molecular identifier from a template-switch 5' adaptor carrying 12 random nucleotides. Each sample yielded at least 3 million CDR3-containing paired-end reads. All of the RNA was converted into first-strand cDNA using the Mint cDNA synthesis kit, with a TRBC-specific oligonucleotide serving as the primer. Following uracil-DNA glycosylase treatment, all cDNA underwent a first 18-cycle PCR with the universal primers M1SS and BC2_uni_R. As for the authors' bioinformatics: For normalization, 1 million high-quality reads were randomly selected from each sample, with every read carrying a distinct molecular identifier. Instead of being binned into consensus sequences, reads that shared molecular identifiers were thrown out. MiTCR, with a Q25 quality threshold and the strictest error-elimination algorithm, was used for CDR3 identification, clonotype clustering and error correction. A nonparametric unseen species model with Euler transformation was used to estimate a lower bound on total TCR beta diversity. TCRdb trimmed public reads at Q25 via fastp, called clones via MiXCR and kept in-frame beta chains. Rows matching on CDR3 protein sequence are summarized as one entry with the most common DNA and genes. What appears here as the V and J calls and clone size reflects TCRdb's work, not the paper's. Counted in this sample were 1.5 million to 2 million distinct CDR3 sequences; less than 50% of them appeared once. The ten largest clones capture approximately 2.1% of the sample.

Sequencing was carried out using blood. This sequence originates from a woman aged 40 to 50 in good health. In this chain, TRBV12-3 or TRBV12-4 is recombined with TRBJ2-4; the D gene remains uncertain. The CDR3 region reads CASSLGLERGIQYF. The nucleotides read TGTGCCAGCAGTTTAGGCCTCGAGCGCGGCATTCAGTACTTC.